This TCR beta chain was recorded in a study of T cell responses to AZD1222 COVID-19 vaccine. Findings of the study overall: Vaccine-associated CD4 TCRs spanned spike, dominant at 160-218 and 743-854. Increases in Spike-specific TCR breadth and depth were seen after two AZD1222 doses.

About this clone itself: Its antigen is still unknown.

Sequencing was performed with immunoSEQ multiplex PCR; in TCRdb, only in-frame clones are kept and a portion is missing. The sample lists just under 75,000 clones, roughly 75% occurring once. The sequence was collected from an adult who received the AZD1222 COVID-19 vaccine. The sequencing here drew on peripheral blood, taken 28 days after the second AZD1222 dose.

The CDR3 DNA follows: TGTGCCAGCAGCTGGGGGGCGCGGGGGACCCAGTACTTC. It specifies CASSWGARGTQYF. This chain joins TRBV7-2 and TRBJ2-5, with D perhaps assigned TRBD1 or TRBD2 (6 bases each). This CDR3 spans 13 amino acids. With 4 bases removed from V and 7 bases from J, the gap between germline ends came to 13 bases. The germline CDR1 and CDR2 sequences are SGHTA and FQGNSA. Complete variable domain (other parts from reference TRBV7-2 and TRBJ2-5): GAGVSQSPSNKVTEKGKDVELRCDPISGHTALYWYRQSLGQGLEFLIYFQGNSAPDKSGLPSDRFSAERTGGSVSTLTIQRTQQEDSAVYLCASSWGARGTQYFGPGTRLLVL.